Listed here are 29 T cell receptor beta chains from one sample, sequenced in a study of blood T cell repertoires in COVID-19. This table comes from immunoSEQ multiplex PCR, and its TCRdb copy is limited to in-frame clones, with some not included. The sample has about 270,000 clones, about 89% seen once; the top ten hold approximately 2.4%. Sequencing input: PBMCs or T cells enriched from blood (not recorded which). These receptors all come from a young woman who had recovered from COVID-19.

The chain recombines TRBV28 with TRBJ2-7; a weak D match, TRBD2 (9 bases). Germline CDR1 MDHEN, CDR2 SYDVKM. The ends were cut back, 1 base at V and 2 bases at J, with 33 bases in the middle. The CDR3 is 22 residues long. The CDR3 region is CASSLFTGTGTASGKNPYEQYF. Here the CDR3 DNA reads TGTGCCAGCAGTTTATTTACGGGGACAGGTACGGCTAGCGGGAAAAACCCCTACGAGCAGTACTTC.

V is TRBV19 and J is TRBJ1-5; D gene ambiguous. V was clipped by 3 bases and J by 0 bases, with 12 bases between them. The CDR3 has 16 residues. The germline V gene encodes CDR1 LNHDA and CDR2 SQIVND (reference sequence). Here the CDR3 DNA reads TGTGCCAGTAGTATGAGGAGGGTCGATAGCAATCAGCCCCAGCATTTT. It yields the protein CASSMRRVDSNQPQHF.

The chain has TRBV15 and TRBJ2-7, with 8 bases that match TRBD2. Germline V gene sequence: CDR1 LNHNV, CDR2 YYDKDF (reference sequence). With V trimmed by 1 base and J by 4 bases, 6 bases remained unmatched. The CDR3 is made up of 15 amino acids. CDR3 sequence (DNA): TGTGCCACCAGCAGAGTTCTAGCGGGTGGGTACGAGCAGTACTTC. Protein: CATSRVLAGGYEQYF.

This clone was counted between two and nine times. The chain joins TRBV27 to TRBJ1-1, with D possibly matching TRBD1 (5 bases). The germline V and J ends were trimmed by 6 bases and 5 bases, with 16 bases remaining between them. Germline assignment: CDR1 MNHEY and CDR2 SMNVEV (reference sequence). The CDR3 has 14 residues. The CDR3 sequence: CASRPGRGGTEAFF. DNA of the CDR3: TGTGCCAGCAGACCGGGTAGGGGTGGAACTGAAGCTTTCTTT.

The V call is TRBV11-3, the J call TRBJ2-1; 10 bases line up with TRBD2. The V and J ends lost 5 bases and 2 bases, in that order; junction bases with no gene match: 12. CDR1 is SGHNT, CDR2 YENEEA, per germline. The CDR3 contains 18 residues. CDR3 amino acids: CASSPSLVAGGPYNEQFF. The CDR3 DNA is TGTGCCAGCAGCCCGAGCCTGGTAGCGGGGGGCCCCTACAATGAGCAGTTCTTC.

This clone appeared a single time. The chain recombines TRBV20-1 with TRBJ2-3, with 10 bases fitting TRBD2. CDR3 length: 19 amino acids. CDR1 and CDR2 from the germline V gene are DFQATT and SNEGSKA (reference sequence). J lost 1 base, V lost 3 bases, and 16 bases had no gene match. This CDR3 reads CSASVASGSGPTGTDTQYF. The CDR3 DNA follows: TGCAGTGCTAGTGTGGCTAGCGGGAGTGGGCCAACTGGCACAGATACGCAGTATTTT.

This clone was recorded only once. The chain combines TRBV11-2 with TRBJ1-6; TRBD1 agrees at 7 bases. This CDR3 spans 14 amino acids. With V trimmed by 5 bases and J by 8 bases, 6 bases remained unmatched. Germline CDR1 SGHAT, CDR2 FQNNGV. CDR3 in amino acids: CASSGGTAYSPLHF. CDR3 sequence (DNA): TGTGCCAGCAGCGGCGGGACAGCTTATTCACCCCTCCACTTT.

In nucleotides, the CDR3 is TGCGCCAGCAGCCACAATGGCGGCGCTAACTATGGCTACACCTTC. This codes for CASSHNGGANYGYTF. The gene calls are TRBV4-1 and TRBJ1-2; no clear D gene. Germline V CDR1 and CDR2: MGHRA, YSYEKL. V lost 3 bases and J lost 0, with 11 bases in between. CDR3 length: 15 amino acids.

This clone was detected a few times. This rearrangement joins TRBV28 to TRBJ1-6; 7 positions agree with TRBD1. This CDR3 spans 14 amino acids. CDR1 MDHEN and CDR2 SYDVKM come from the germline V gene. Trimming took 8 bases from V and 8 from J; bases not matched to a gene: 9. In DNA form, the CDR3 reads TGTGCCAGCGGATCAACAGGGGCCTATTCACCCCTCCACTTT. Translated, it gives CASGSTGAYSPLHF.

The chain has TRBV15 and TRBJ2-7; D is undetermined. The CDR3 sequence is 15 residues long. Germline V gene lookup returns CDR1 LNHNV and CDR2 YYDKDF (reference sequence). V was pared by 0 bases and J by 3 bases, with 12 bases between. CDR3 nucleotides: TGTGCCACCAGCAGAGATATGGCACAGATCTACGAGCAGTACTTC. The encoded protein is CATSRDMAQIYEQYF. Based on the CDR3 plus reference TRBV15 and TRBJ2-7, the full variable domain is DAMVIQNPRYQVTQFGKPVTLSCSQTLNHNVMYWYQQKSSQAPKLLFHYYDKDFNNEADTPDNFQSRRPNTSFCFLDIRSPGLGDTAMYLCATSRDMAQIYEQYFGPGTRLTVT.

The CDR3 DNA sequence: TGTGCCAGCAGCTTACCTATACATGCAGGGTCGAAAGGCTACACCTTC. Its translation: CASSLPIHAGSKGYTF. This chain links TRBV7-8 with TRBJ1-2, with a tentative D call TRBD1 (5 bases). The germline V gene has CDR1 SGHVS and CDR2 FQNEAQ. Trimming cost V 2 bases and J 8 bases, with 21 bases left between them. CDR3 length: 16 residues.

V and J are TRBV5-4 and TRBJ2-3; the match to TRBD1 covers 9 bases. Germline V lookup: CDR1 SGHNT, CDR2 YYREEE (reference sequence). There are 16 residues in the CDR3. With 1 base clipped from V and 2 bases from J, the junction kept 5 bases outside the gene matches. The CDR3 DNA is TGTGCCAGCAGCTTGCCGGGACAGGGAACCACAGATACGCAGTATTTT. Translating gives CASSLPGQGTTDTQYF.

The chain employs TRBV4-2 and TRBJ2-3, with a tentative D call TRBD2 (6 bases). V lost 4 bases to trimming and J lost 4 bases, with 15 bases between them. From germline, CDR1 is LGHNA and CDR2 YNFKEQ. The CDR3 is 15 residues long. CDR3 in DNA: TGTGCCAGCAGCCCCCTACGGGAGAACGCAGATACGCAGTATTTT. Translated: CASSPLRENADTQYF.

This chain links TRBV27 with TRBJ1-2; 11 nucleotides line up with TRBD1. Losses at the gene ends were 5 bases for V and 1 base for J; bases not matched to a gene: 12. Germline values: CDR1 MNHEY, CDR2 SMNVEV (reference sequence). This CDR3 comprises 18 residues. The CDR3 bases are TGTGCCAGCAGTCCCTTGAGAGGACAGGGGGCATTTAACTATGGCTACACCTTC. Its translation is CASSPLRGQGAFNYGYTF.

The chain has TRBV7-3 and TRBJ2-1; D is perhaps TRBD2 (5 bases). In germline, CDR1 is SGHTA, CDR2 FQGTGA. The CDR3 totals 14 residues. V shed 2 bases and J shed 7 bases, with 12 bases lying between them. CDR3 in DNA: TGTGCCAGCAGCTTATCCCCAGGCGGGAATGAGCAGTTCTTC. As protein: CASSLSPGGNEQFF.

Comments on this clone: Other DNA sequences in this sample translate to the same CDR3. The chain carries TRBV19 and TRBJ1-6; 8 bases are a match to TRBD1. Germline trimming cut 6 bases from V and 7 bases from J; bases unmatched to any gene: 5. The CDR3 runs to 14 residues. The germline V gene encodes CDR1 LNHDA and CDR2 SQIVND (reference sequence). The CDR3 reads CASSSTGDNSPLHF. CDR3 in DNA: TGTGCCAGTAGCTCGACAGGGGACAATTCACCCCTCCACTTT.

The chain uses TRBV7-8 and TRBJ1-5; 8 bases fit TRBD1. V was clipped by 5 bases and J by 3 bases; unmatched bases: 3. Germline V lookup: CDR1 SGHVS, CDR2 FQNEAQ. This CDR3 is built from 14 residues. CDR3 DNA: TGTGCCAGCAGCCCGACAGGGGACAATCAGCCCCAGCATTTT. Translating gives CASSPTGDNQPQHF.

The chain carries TRBV7-9 and TRBJ1-1; the match to TRBD1 covers 7 bases. With V trimmed by 4 bases and J by 4 bases, 18 bases remained unmatched. In germline, CDR1 is SEHNR, CDR2 FQNEAQ (reference sequence). The CDR3 runs to 18 residues. The CDR3: CASSSSIWDRAGGTEAFF. The CDR3 DNA follows: TGTGCCAGCAGCTCCTCTATTTGGGACAGAGCCGGGGGCACTGAAGCTTTCTTT.

The chain employs TRBV2 and TRBJ2-7; D is perhaps TRBD1 (6 bases). CDR1 and CDR2 from the germline V gene are SNHLY and FYNNEI. The V end lost 4 bases, the J end lost 3 bases, and 25 bases lay between the germline ends. This CDR3 has 18 amino acids. As DNA, the CDR3 is TGTGCCAGCAGTGTCGGACAGTCCACACGTGCCCAAAGCTACGAGCAGTACTTC. It yields the protein CASSVGQSTRAQSYEQYF.

V gene TRBV7-6 combines with J gene TRBJ2-7, with D possibly matching TRBD2 (6 bases). Germline V CDR1 and CDR2: SGHVS, FNYEAQ. The CDR3 runs to 14 residues. V was clipped by 5 bases and J by 4 bases, with 15 bases between them. CDR3 coding DNA: TGTGCCAGCAGCCCCGCCGGGGGAGGATACGAGCAGTACTTC. Translation gives CASSPAGGGYEQYF.

This chain links TRBV5-4 with TRBJ2-1; weak D call: TRBD1 (6 bases). Per the germline V gene, CDR1 is SGHNT and CDR2 is YYREEE (reference sequence). V was shortened by 0 bases and J by 4 bases, with 11 bases between the two germline ends. The CDR3 runs 15 residues. The CDR3 nucleotides are TGTGCCAGCAGCTTGGACTTAGGGGGATACAATGAGCAGTTCTTC. It specifies CASSLDLGGYNEQFF.

Only a few counts were recorded for this clone. Compared with germline, one end of the junction differs, possibly owing to a read error. The chain is built from TRBV6-5 and TRBJ2-1, with D perhaps matching TRBD2 (5 bases). The CDR3 extends over 15 amino acids. Germline CDR1 is MNHEY and CDR2 is SVGAGI. CDR3 residues: CASSDSFEGWNEQFF. The CDR3, as DNA: TGTGCCAGCAGTGACTCTTTTGAGGGTTGGAATGAGCAGTTCTTC.

The rearrangement links TRBV7-2 to TRBJ2-3, with D maybe TRBD1 (5 bases). Germline CDR1 and CDR2: SGHTA and FQGNSA. This CDR3 comprises 13 residues. V lost 4 bases and J 5 bases, leaving 10 bases between the germline ends. This CDR3 reads CASSWSTGDTQYF. CDR3 nucleotides: TGTGCCAGCAGCTGGTCAACAGGAGATACGCAGTATTTT.

The J gene is TRBJ2-2, the V gene TRBV4-3; a weak D match, TRBD2 (7 bases). Per the germline V gene, CDR1 is LGHNA and CDR2 is YSLEER. CDR3 length equals 14 residues. V was clipped by 1 base and J by 7 bases, with 10 bases between them. The CDR3 DNA reads as TGCGCCAGCAGCCAAGCTAGGGGGGGCGGGGAGCTGTTTTTT. This translates into CASSQARGGGELFF.

The chain is built from TRBV11-2 and TRBJ1-1; 8 bases fit TRBD1. The ends lost 4 bases at V and 4 bases at J; junction bases unmatched: 5. The CDR3 runs to 14 residues. Germline assignment: CDR1 SGHAT and CDR2 FQNNGV. The CDR3 bases are TGTGCCAGCAGCTCCACAGGGGGAACCACTGAAGCTTTCTTT. Encoded protein: CASSSTGGTTEAFF.

The chain carries TRBV27 and TRBJ1-2; D may be TRBD1 (6 bases). Per the germline V gene, CDR1 is MNHEY and CDR2 is SMNVEV (reference sequence). V was trimmed by 2 bases and J by 7 bases, leaving 11 bases between them. The CDR3 length is 13 residues. CDR3 amino acids: CASSLARGGGYTF. CDR3 coding DNA: TGTGCCAGCAGTTTAGCCAGGGGCGGTGGCTACACCTTC.

The chain couples TRBV12-3 or TRBV12-4 to TRBJ2-1; 10 bases align to TRBD2. Trimming at V came to 7 bases and at J to 12 bases, leaving 6 bases not matched to a gene. The CDR3 covers 12 residues. The DNA for the CDR3 is TGTGCCAGCACCATACTAGCGGGGCCGCAGTTCTTC. This codes for CASTILAGPQFF.

This sequence joins TRBV28 and TRBJ2-2; TRBD1 is a possible D gene (8 bases). Trimming took 8 bases from V and 5 from J, leaving 18 bases between them. The CDR3 has 15 amino acids. The germline gives CDR1 MDHEN, CDR2 SYDVKM. In DNA form, the CDR3 reads TGTGCCAGCGACTCCGGACAGGGAGGGACCGGGGAGCTGTTTTTT. Residues: CASDSGQGGTGELFF.

The chain links TRBV5-1 to TRBJ1-3; maybe TRBD1 (5 bases). Germline CDR1 reads SGHRS; CDR2 reads YFSETQ. The CDR3 has 17 amino acids. V was trimmed by 4 bases and J by 2 bases, leaving 19 bases between them. This chain's CDR3 is CASSPVTVGSPGNTIYF. The CDR3 DNA sequence: TGCGCCAGCAGCCCCGTGACAGTCGGATCCCCTGGAAACACCATATATTTT.